The 5 T cell receptor beta chains below were found in one sample sequenced in a study of post-analysis software for immune sequencing data. Notes on the study in general: The study found TRBV5-6, TRBV5-1 and TRBV20-1 among about five TRBV segments more frequent in patients than controls.

The authors incorporated unique molecular identifiers into the TCR beta cDNA libraries. One entry per CDR3 protein results from TCRdb running MiXCR on the PCR reads. The sample yields 550,000 to 700,000 distinct CDR3 sequences, around 47% seen once. These receptors lack a known antigen. Material: blood. Receptor source: a girl aged 10-17 years with multiple sclerosis.

This chain connects TRBV29-1 to TRBJ1-1, with 7 bases that match TRBD1. The CDR3 extends over 14 amino acids. CDR1 SQVTM and CDR2 ANQGSEA come from the germline V gene. The V and J ends lost 6 bases and 0 bases, in that order; junction bases with no gene match: 7. This CDR3 reads CSVKPGTVNTEAFF. CDR3 nucleotide sequence: TGCAGCGTGAAACCCGGGACAGTGAACACTGAAGCTTTCTTT.

In nucleotides, the CDR3 is TGTGCCAGCAGCTTACCGGGTGAAAAACTGTTTTTT. Protein product: CASSLPGEKLFF. The chain recombines TRBV5-6 with TRBJ1-4; D not certain. V lost 2 bases and J 7 bases, leaving 6 bases between the germline ends. CDR3 length equals 12 residues. CDR1 and CDR2 from the germline V gene are SGHDT and YYEEEE.

The chain carries TRBV29-1 and TRBJ2-1, with D unclear. Trimming took 7 bases from V and 7 from J, leaving 11 bases between them. The CDR3 sequence is 11 residues long. Germline lookup yields CDR1 SQVTM and CDR2 ANQGSEA. As DNA, the CDR3 is TGCAGCGGCGGACCCAAAAATGAGCAGTTCTTC. Its translation is CSGGPKNEQFF.

This CDR3 reads CASMGGSSYNEQFF. In DNA, the CDR3 is TGTGCCAGCATGGGTGGTAGCTCCTACAATGAGCAGTTCTTC. The gene calls are TRBV12-3 or TRBV12-4 and TRBJ2-1, with D hard to call. V was trimmed by 7 bases and J by 0 bases, leaving 10 bases between them. CDR3 length: 14 amino acids.

The chain joins TRBV14 to TRBJ1-1; D gene ambiguous. The V gene's germline CDR1 is SGHDN and CDR2 FVKESK. Trimming removed 3 bases from V and 1 base from J, with 12 bases in between. This CDR3 contains 15 residues. CDR3 sequence: CASSQDGAWNTEAFF. The CDR3 DNA is TGTGCCAGCAGCCAGGACGGCGCCTGGAACACTGAAGCTTTCTTT.